The next 22 T cell receptor beta chains were all read from a single sample in a study of blood T cell repertoires in COVID-19 (TCRdb year 2020). The library relied on the immunoSEQ multiplex PCR assay. Drawn from immuneACCESS, this table holds only the in-frame rearrangements with V and J called that TCRdb kept. Clones are partly lost; checked studies trace under half to an unresolved V gene and leave the rest unexplained. The sample yields about 270,000 clones; about nine tenths were counted once. Approximately 4% of the sample is taken by the ten largest. The specimen sequenced was PBMCs or T cells enriched from blood (not recorded which). The receptors were sampled from a woman aged 30 to 39 with acute COVID-19.

This clone was seen a handful of times. This rearrangement joins TRBV18 to TRBJ1-2; TRBD1 matches 7 bases. Trimming removed 5 bases from V and 3 bases from J; junction bases left unmatched: 6. Germline CDR1 and CDR2: KGHSH and LQKENI. There are 14 residues in the CDR3. The CDR3 region has the DNA TGTGCCAGCTCAGAGCGACAGGGAGACTATGGCTACACCTTC. It translates to CASSERQGDYGYTF.

The chain has TRBV6-5 and TRBJ2-7; D ambiguous. The germline gives CDR1 MNHEY, CDR2 SVGAGI. This CDR3 comprises 13 residues. Trimming left V 0 bases short and J 1 base short, with 4 bases between. CDR3 in amino acids: CASSYSRSYEQYF. The DNA for the CDR3 is TGTGCCAGCAGTTACTCGAGATCCTACGAGCAGTACTTC.

The chain recombines TRBV7-9 with TRBJ1-4, with TRBD1 matching over 8 bases. The J segment lost 7 bases and the V segment lost 5 bases, leaving 9 bases of the junction unmatched. Germline CDR1 SEHNR, CDR2 FQNEAQ (reference sequence). CDR3 length: 15 amino acids. The CDR3 loop reads CASSPVQGAGEKLFF. The CDR3 DNA is TGTGCCAGCAGCCCAGTGCAGGGGGCGGGTGAAAAACTGTTTTTT. Drawing the rest from reference TRBV7-9 and TRBJ1-4, the complete variable domain is DTGVSQNPRHKITKRGQNVTFRCDPISEHNRLYWYRQTLGQGPEFLTYFQNEAQLEKSRLLSDRFSAERPKGSFSTLEIQRTEQGDSAMYLCASSPVQGAGEKLFFGSGTQLSVL.

V and J are TRBV4-1 and TRBJ2-7, with a weak D call TRBD1 (5 bases). V lost 1 base, J lost 2 bases, and 15 bases lay in between. CDR1 is MGHRA, CDR2 YSYEKL, per germline. CDR3 length: 16 residues. CDR3 amino acids: CASSQGSGSWPYEQYF. The CDR3 bases are TGCGCCAGCAGCCAAGGCTCAGGGTCTTGGCCCTACGAGCAGTACTTC.

J is TRBJ2-7 and V is TRBV28; tentatively, D is TRBD2 (5 bases). This CDR3 spans 15 amino acids. Deletions cut 5 bases from V and 0 bases from J, with 14 bases between. Germline values: CDR1 MDHEN, CDR2 SYDVKM. CDR3 sequence (DNA): TGTGCCAGCAGTCCCGGAGGAATTAGCTCCTACGAGCAGTACTTC. Translating it yields CASSPGGISSYEQYF.

The chain has TRBV3-1 (or the pseudogene TRBV3-2) and TRBJ2-1, with 7 bases matching TRBD2. With V trimmed by 3 bases and J by 8 bases, 13 bases remained unmatched. CDR3 length: 16 residues. Germline values: CDR1 LGHDT, CDR2 YNNKEL (reference sequence). The chain's CDR3 is CASSQPGGLEDDEQFF. In DNA form, the CDR3 reads TGTGCCAGCAGCCAGCCCGGCGGACTAGAAGATGATGAGCAGTTCTTC.

The rearrangement uses TRBV13 and TRBJ1-2; D may be TRBD1 (6 bases). The germline V and J ends were trimmed by 4 bases and 4 bases, with 10 bases remaining between them. CDR1 PRHDT and CDR2 FYEKMQ come from the germline V gene (reference sequence). The CDR3 length is 13 residues. The CDR3: CASSYREIYGYTF. The DNA of the CDR3 is TGTGCCAGCAGCTACAGGGAGATCTATGGCTACACCTTC.

The V and J genes are TRBV30 and TRBJ2-1; TRBD2 might be the D (5 bases). The CDR3 sequence is 12 residues long. Trimming took off 4 bases at V and 7 bases at J, with 11 bases between the two ends. From germline, CDR1 is GTSNPN and CDR2 SVGIG (reference sequence). CDR3 region: CAWTRSGNEQFF. CDR3 bases: TGTGCCTGGACAAGGTCGGGAAATGAGCAGTTCTTC.

The chain employs TRBV9 and TRBJ2-7; weak D call: TRBD2 (6 bases). V was pared by 4 bases and J by 4 bases, with 12 bases between. The CDR3 spans 13 residues. Germline V CDR1 and CDR2: SGDLS, YYNGEE. The CDR3 DNA sequence: TGTGCCAGCAGCTCCTCGGCGGGGTACGAGCAGTACTTC. This codes for CASSSSAGYEQYF.

V gene TRBV28 combines with J gene TRBJ2-7; 9 positions match TRBD1. CDR1 and CDR2 (germline): MDHEN, SYDVKM. The CDR3 is 15 residues long. V shed 6 bases and J 3 bases; nucleotides not matched to a gene: 9. The CDR3 loop reads CASRRPGTGLYEQYF. DNA of the CDR3: TGTGCCAGCAGGCGACCCGGGACAGGGCTCTACGAGCAGTACTTC. The full variable domain, with the rest looked up from reference TRBV28 and TRBJ2-7, is DVKVTQSSRYLVKRTGEKVFLECVQDMDHENMFWYRQDPGLGLRLIYFSYDVKMKEKGDIPEGYSVSREKKERFSLILESASTNQTSMYLCASRRPGTGLYEQYFGPGTRLTVT.

The rearrangement uses TRBV19 and TRBJ2-1; 8 bases line up with TRBD2. The germline V gene has CDR1 LNHDA and CDR2 SQIVND (reference sequence). Germline trimming cut 2 bases from V and 9 bases from J; bases unmatched to any gene: 6. This CDR3 spans 14 amino acids. The CDR3 nucleotides are TGTGCCAGTAGTATATTTTGGGGGACTAGTGAGCAGTTCTTC. Its translation: CASSIFWGTSEQFF. The complete variable domain, with remaining parts taken from reference TRBV19 and TRBJ2-1, reads DGGITQSPKYLFRKEGQNVTLSCEQNLNHDAMYWYRQDPGQGLRLIYYSQIVNDFQKGDIAEGYSVSREKKESFPLTVTSAQKNPTAFYLCASSIFWGTSEQFFGPGTRLTVL.

In nucleotides, the CDR3 is TGTGCCAGCAAACCACAGGGATACGGTGATTCACCCCTCCACTTT. It codes for CASKPQGYGDSPLHF. The gene calls are TRBV6-4 and TRBJ1-6; possible D gene TRBD1, 6 bases. The length of the CDR3 is 15 residues. Trimming left V 7 bases short and J 8 bases short, with 18 bases between. The germline V gene has CDR1 MRHNA and CDR2 SNTAGT.

This chain links TRBV7-8 with TRBJ1-4; D unclear. Trimming pared 1 base from V and 6 bases from J, leaving 6 bases between. CDR1 is SGHVS and CDR2 is FQNEAQ in the germline V gene. CDR3 size: 13 residues. The CDR3 protein is CASSLGDYEKLFF. CDR3 DNA: TGTGCCAGCAGCTTAGGCGACTATGAAAAACTGTTTTTT.

This clone was detected only a few times. The chain combines TRBV25-1 with TRBJ2-2, with 7 positions matching TRBD1. The CDR3 loop spans 14 amino acids. V dropped 8 bases and J dropped 2; count of bases not matched to a gene: 5. Per the germline V gene, CDR1 is MGHDK and CDR2 is SYGVNS. CDR3 residues: CASRDSFNTGELFF. The CDR3 region has the DNA TGTGCCAGCCGGGACAGCTTTAACACCGGGGAGCTGTTTTTT. The variable domain in full, completed from reference TRBV25-1 and TRBJ2-2, reads EADIYQTPRYLVIGTGKKITLECSQTMGHDKMYWYQQDPGMELHLIHYSYGVNSTEKGDLSSESTVSRIRTEHFPLTLESARPSHTSQYLCASRDSFNTGELFFGEGSRLTVL.

The rearrangement joins TRBV4-3 to TRBJ2-1, with 10 bases matching TRBD2. Germline CDR1 and CDR2: LGHNA and YSLEER. The CDR3 covers 17 residues. V gave up 0 bases and J gave up 8 bases; unmatched junction bases: 10. CDR3 nucleotide sequence: TGCGCCAGCAGCCAAGAAGTCCGGACTAGCGGAGCAGATGAGCAGTTCTTC. It encodes CASSQEVRTSGADEQFF.

The J gene is TRBJ2-7, the V gene TRBV6-5, with D unresolved. The CDR3 contains 15 residues. The germline gives CDR1 MNHEY, CDR2 SVGAGI. Between the trimmed V and J ends, which lost 0 bases and 1 base, there was a span of 10 bases. The CDR3 here is CASSYSIHSSYEQYF. CDR3 nucleotide sequence: TGTGCCAGCAGTTACTCGATTCACAGTTCCTACGAGCAGTACTTC.

CDR3 coding DNA: TGTGCCAGCAGTTCCTCTATAGAGCCCCAGCATTTT. It translates to CASSSSIEPQHF. V usage is TRBV28 and J usage is TRBJ1-5; D is uncertain. V shed 4 bases and J shed 8 bases, with 9 bases lying between them. The CDR3 sequence is 12 residues long. Germline CDR1 is MDHEN and CDR2 is SYDVKM. The full variable domain, its missing parts supplied by reference TRBV28 and TRBJ1-5, is DVKVTQSSRYLVKRTGEKVFLECVQDMDHENMFWYRQDPGLGLRLIYFSYDVKMKEKGDIPEGYSVSREKKERFSLILESASTNQTSMYLCASSSSIEPQHFGDGTRLSIL.

This chain links TRBV11-2 with TRBJ1-2; the match to TRBD1 covers 7 bases. Germline values: CDR1 SGHAT, CDR2 FQNNGV. The CDR3 length is 17 residues. V lost 5 bases and J lost 2; bases outside the gene matches: 14. The CDR3 DNA follows: TGTGCCAGCAGCCCGTCGTCGTCAGGGGGAGCAAACTATGGCTACACCTTC. The encoded protein is CASSPSSSGGANYGYTF.

The chain uses TRBV7-6 and TRBJ2-2; 10 nucleotides line up with TRBD2. Germline-derived CDR1 and CDR2 are SGHVS and FNYEAQ. V shed 3 bases and J 3 bases; nucleotides not matched to a gene: 13. The CDR3 extends over 19 amino acids. The DNA for the CDR3 is TGTGCCAGCAGCTTTAGCATCCGGACCGGGACTAGCGACACCGGGGAGCTGTTTTTT. Translating gives CASSFSIRTGTSDTGELFF.

This clone is a singleton in its sample. The chain carries TRBV7-2 and TRBJ2-3; the match to TRBD2 covers 14 bases. The V gene's germline CDR1 is SGHTA and CDR2 FQGNSA. The CDR3 has 18 residues. Trimming at V came to 0 bases and at J to 3 bases, leaving 5 bases not matched to a gene. CDR3 coding DNA: TGTGCCAGCAGCTTAGCGGGACTAGCGGGAGTTCCAACAGATACGCAGTATTTT. This gives the protein CASSLAGLAGVPTDTQYF.

V gene TRBV10-3 combines with J gene TRBJ2-2; 9 bases agree with TRBD2. Germline lookup yields CDR1 ENHRY and CDR2 SYGVKD. The CDR3 totals 20 residues. V shed 5 bases and J 3 bases; nucleotides not matched to a gene: 19. The CDR3 region is CAISPTEMLAGGRDTGELFF. Here the CDR3 DNA reads TGTGCCATCAGTCCGACCGAAATGCTGGCGGGAGGGAGGGACACCGGGGAGCTGTTTTTT.

The rearrangement links TRBV13 to TRBJ1-4; D gene unclear. Germline CDR1 and CDR2: PRHDT and FYEKMQ (reference sequence). V was trimmed by 4 bases and J by 0 bases, leaving 21 bases between them. This CDR3 spans 19 amino acids. In DNA form, the CDR3 reads TGTGCCAGCAGCTCCCGCGGGTTTCACCCCGACTCAACTAATGAAAAACTGTTTTTT. Translation: CASSSRGFHPDSTNEKLFF. The full variable domain, rest sourced from reference TRBV13 and TRBJ1-4, is AAGVIQSPRHLIKEKRETATLKCYPIPRHDTVYWYQQGPGQDPQFLISFYEKMQSDKGSIPDRFSAQQFSDYHSELNMSSLELGDSALYFCASSSRGFHPDSTNEKLFFGSGTQLSVL.